What follows are 18 T cell receptor beta chains derived from one specimen sequenced in a study of blood T cell repertoires in COVID-19. The assay was immunoSEQ multiplex PCR, and TCRdb's table has in-frame clones only and misses some. This repertoire shows around 330,000 clones, about 87% found once; its top ten account for around 9.3%. The material sequenced was PBMCs or T cells enriched from blood (not recorded which). The receptors shown here come from a woman between 18 and 29 years old who had recovered from COVID-19.

V and J are TRBV6-2 or TRBV6-3 and TRBJ1-1; 9 bases map to TRBD1. With 2 bases clipped from V and 0 bases from J, the junction kept 19 bases outside the gene matches. The CDR3 consists of 21 residues. Germline V gene data show CDR1 as MNHEY and CDR2 as SVGEGT. This chain's CDR3 is CASSYIGTGIDGGNMNTEAFF. The CDR3 DNA follows: TGTGCCAGCAGTTACATCGGGACAGGGATCGATGGGGGAAACATGAACACTGAAGCTTTCTTT.

The chain joins TRBV5-6 to TRBJ1-3; D ambiguous. This CDR3 spans 15 amino acids. The germline V gene encodes CDR1 SGHDT and CDR2 YYEEEE. V lost 4 bases to trimming and J lost 0 bases, with 11 bases between them. The CDR3: CASSLDWSSGNTIYF. CDR3 DNA: TGTGCCAGCAGCCTGGACTGGAGCTCTGGAAACACCATATATTTT.

This chain links TRBV28 with TRBJ1-5; D is undetermined. The V end lost 7 bases, the J end lost 1 base, and 11 bases lay between the germline ends. Per the germline V gene, CDR1 is MDHEN and CDR2 is SYDVKM. The CDR3 runs 14 residues. The CDR3 loop reads CASTSGVSNQPQHF. The CDR3, as DNA: TGTGCCAGCACGTCCGGGGTAAGCAATCAGCCCCAGCATTTT.

CDR3 nucleotides: TGCGCCAGCAGCCAAGAGTGGCTAACAGGAGATACGCAGTATTTT. Residues: CASSQEWLTGDTQYF. The rearrangement joins TRBV4-3 to TRBJ2-3; perhaps TRBD1 as D (5 bases). V lost 0 bases and J lost 5, with 12 bases in between. The CDR3 is 15 residues long. Looked up from germline, CDR1 is LGHNA and CDR2 is YSLEER.

The chain uses TRBV9 and TRBJ1-2; TRBD1 matches 7 bases. Germline values: CDR1 SGDLS, CDR2 YYNGEE. V dropped 3 bases and J dropped 2; count of bases not matched to a gene: 13. The CDR3 is made up of 17 amino acids. The DNA for the CDR3 is TGTGCCAGCAGCGCGAACCGGGACAGAGTTAAAAACTATGGCTACACCTTC. Protein sequence: CASSANRDRVKNYGYTF.

The chain couples TRBV5-6 to TRBJ2-1; the D is unclear. CDR1 is SGHDT, CDR2 YYEEEE, per germline. The CDR3 is 14 amino acids. The V end was cut by 0 bases, the J end by 4 bases, with 8 bases between. The CDR3 region is CASSLVSGYNEQFF. The CDR3 DNA reads TGTGCCAGCAGCTTGGTCTCCGGGTACAATGAGCAGTTCTTC.

The chain has TRBV24-1 and TRBJ1-5, with a weak D call TRBD1 (5 bases). The V end was cut by 2 bases, the J end by 3 bases, with 16 bases between. In germline, CDR1 is KGHDR, CDR2 SFDVKD. The CDR3 sequence is 17 residues long. CDR3 sequence (DNA): TGTGCCACCAGTGATTCAAAGAATACAGGCTTCAATCAGCCCCAGCATTTT. Translating gives CATSDSKNTGFNQPQHF.

This chain uses TRBV4-2 with TRBJ2-2; TRBD1 is a possible D gene (5 bases). CDR1 and CDR2 (germline): LGHNA, YNFKEQ. The V end was cut by 3 bases, the J end by 7 bases, with 9 bases between. The CDR3 has 13 amino acids. The CDR3 DNA reads as TGTGCCAGCAGCCAGGCTAGGGGCGGGGAGCTGTTTTTT. Encoded protein: CASSQARGGELFF.

The CDR3: CASSLGIQETQYF. The CDR3 DNA reads TGTGCCAGCAGTCTCGGGATCCAAGAGACCCAGTACTTC. V is TRBV6-2 or TRBV6-3 and J is TRBJ2-5, with D maybe TRBD2 (5 bases). Per germline, CDR1 MNHEY and CDR2 SVGEGT. The CDR3 consists of 13 residues. V was pared by 5 bases and J by 1 base, with 8 bases between.

The genes are TRBV5-4 and TRBJ2-7; the match to TRBD1 covers 7 bases. The V segment lost 0 bases and the J segment 2 bases; nucleotides outside the gene matches: 2. This CDR3 has 14 amino acids. Germline CDR1 reads SGHNT; CDR2 reads YYREEE (reference sequence). The CDR3: CASSLDGTAYEQYF. In DNA form, the CDR3 reads TGTGCCAGCAGCTTGGATGGGACAGCCTACGAGCAGTACTTC. Full variable domain (missing parts from reference TRBV5-4 and TRBJ2-7): ETGVTQSPTHLIKTRGQQVTLRCSSQSGHNTVSWYQQALGQGPQFIFQYYREEENGRGNFPPRFSGLQFPNYSSELNVNALELDDSALYLCASSLDGTAYEQYFGPGTRLTVT.

The V call is TRBV5-8, the J call TRBJ1-2, with D perhaps matching TRBD1 (5 bases). CDR3 length: 15 residues. With 1 base removed from V and 3 bases from J, the gap between germline ends came to 13 bases. CDR1 is SGHTS and CDR2 is YDEGEE in the germline V gene. This CDR3 reads CASSLWGEVDYGYTF. For the CDR3, the DNA is TGTGCCAGCAGCTTGTGGGGGGAAGTTGACTATGGCTACACCTTC.

V gene TRBV6-5 combines with J gene TRBJ1-1; TRBD1 matches at 7 bases. This CDR3 region has 11 residues. V lost 6 bases, J lost 7 bases, and 2 bases stayed unmatched. The germline CDR1 and CDR2 sequences are MNHEY and SVGAGI. The CDR3 DNA is TGTGCCAGCAGGAGGACAGGTGAAGCTTTCTTT. It yields the protein CASRRTGEAFF.

The V gene is TRBV6-5, the J gene TRBJ2-1; D is ambiguous. Germline lookup yields CDR1 MNHEY and CDR2 SVGAGI. The CDR3 consists of 16 residues. V gave up 2 bases and J gave up 0 bases, with 11 bases separating them. CDR3 residues: CASSYDRRSSYNEQFF. The CDR3 bases are TGTGCCAGCAGTTACGATAGACGGAGCTCCTACAATGAGCAGTTCTTC.

The chain has TRBV29-1 and TRBJ1-4; D perhaps matches TRBD1 (6 bases). This CDR3 region has 13 residues. Looked up from germline, CDR1 is SQVTM and CDR2 is ANQGSEA. With 4 bases removed from V and 4 bases from J, the gap between germline ends came to 10 bases. The DNA of the CDR3 is TGCAGCGTTGCCCGGGACATTAATGAAAAACTGTTTTTT. Translation: CSVARDINEKLFF.

This clone was detected once. This sequence joins TRBV4-1 and TRBJ1-2; a weak D match, TRBD1 (5 bases). V lost 3 bases and J 4 bases, leaving 27 bases between the germline ends. Germline V lookup: CDR1 MGHRA, CDR2 YSYEKL. The CDR3 length is 19 residues. The CDR3 bases are TGCGCCAGCAGCCATGGTCCGGGACTGAGACGGGAGACCATCTATGGCTACACCTTC. Translating gives CASSHGPGLRRETIYGYTF.

The V call is TRBV7-6, the J call TRBJ2-1, with a tentative D call TRBD1 (5 bases). CDR1 and CDR2 (germline): SGHVS, FNYEAQ. V gave up 5 bases and J gave up 9 bases, with 11 bases separating them. This CDR3 region has 12 residues. CDR3 residues: CASSHSRGEQFF. The CDR3 region has the DNA TGTGCCAGCAGCCATTCTAGGGGTGAGCAGTTCTTC.

The rearrangement links TRBV21-1 to TRBJ2-7; the D call of TRBD2 is as the table states it, not checked on the DNA. TRBV21-1 is an annotated pseudogene. CDR3 size: 15 residues. In DNA form, the CDR3 reads TGTGCCAGCCTCCGAAACGGGAGAAGTAGACGCGAGCAGTACTTC. Translation gives CASLRNGRSRREQYF.

V is TRBV28 and J is TRBJ2-4; D unresolved. Trimming shortened V by 3 bases and J by 8 bases, and 14 bases separated the two germline ends. The CDR3 has 14 residues. Germline assignment: CDR1 MDHEN and CDR2 SYDVKM. This CDR3 is CASSFTRSMDIQYF. CDR3 nucleotide sequence: TGTGCCAGCAGTTTCACCAGGTCCATGGACATTCAGTACTTC.